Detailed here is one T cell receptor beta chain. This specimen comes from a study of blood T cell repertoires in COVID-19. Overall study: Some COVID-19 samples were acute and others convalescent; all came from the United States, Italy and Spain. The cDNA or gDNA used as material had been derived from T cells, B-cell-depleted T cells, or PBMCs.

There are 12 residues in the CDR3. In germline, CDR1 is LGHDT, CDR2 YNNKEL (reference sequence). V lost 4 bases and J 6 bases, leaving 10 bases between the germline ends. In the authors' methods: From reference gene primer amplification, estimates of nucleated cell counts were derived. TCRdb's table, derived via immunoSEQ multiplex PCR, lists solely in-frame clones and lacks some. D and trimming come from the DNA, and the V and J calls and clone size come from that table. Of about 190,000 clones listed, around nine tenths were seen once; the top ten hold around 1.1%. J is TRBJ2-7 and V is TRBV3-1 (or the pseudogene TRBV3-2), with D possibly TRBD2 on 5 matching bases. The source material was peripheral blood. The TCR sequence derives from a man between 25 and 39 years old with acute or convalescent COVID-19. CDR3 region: CASSLSGSEQYF. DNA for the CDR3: TGTGCCAGCAGCCTAAGCGGCTCCGAGCAGTACTTC.